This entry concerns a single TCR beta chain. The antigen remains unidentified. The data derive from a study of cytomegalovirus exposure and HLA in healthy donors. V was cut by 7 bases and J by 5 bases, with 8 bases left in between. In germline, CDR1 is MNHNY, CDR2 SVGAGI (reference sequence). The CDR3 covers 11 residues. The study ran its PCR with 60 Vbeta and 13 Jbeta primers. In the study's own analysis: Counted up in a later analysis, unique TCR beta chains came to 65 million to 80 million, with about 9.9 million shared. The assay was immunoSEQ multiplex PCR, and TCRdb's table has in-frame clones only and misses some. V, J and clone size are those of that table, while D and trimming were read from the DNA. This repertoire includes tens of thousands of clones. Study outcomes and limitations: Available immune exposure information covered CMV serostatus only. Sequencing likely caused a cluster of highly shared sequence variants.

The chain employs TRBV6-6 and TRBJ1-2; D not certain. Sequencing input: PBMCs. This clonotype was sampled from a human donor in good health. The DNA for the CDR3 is TGTGCCAGCACCGCCAGTTATGGCTACACCTTC. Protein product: CASTASYGYTF.